This TCR beta chain was captured in a study of CD8+ T cells in alopecia areata. Study-wide context: It was 6 to 18 months of tofacitinib, and then there were 6 months off drug. Findings of the study overall: Clonality in lesional scalp, especially alopecia totalis/universalis, exceeded that of normal scalp.

This CDR3 spans 14 amino acids. Germline CDR1 is SGHRS and CDR2 is YFSETQ. Trimming stripped 9 bases from V and 5 bases from J, with 20 bases between. Alopecia areata patients provided lesional scalp punch biopsies and peripheral blood. CD4+ and CD8+ T cells were sorted from PBMCs stained for CD3, CD4 and CD8. This clone occurred a few times. Its antigen remains unidentified. cDNA reverse transcribed from extracted RNA served as the sequencing template. This table comes from immunoSEQ multiplex PCR, and its TCRdb copy is limited to in-frame clones, with some not included. In the table there are 200,000 to 250,000 clones, 50% to 60% of which are singletons.

The source is a human donor with alopecia areata. The chain links TRBV5-1 to TRBJ2-5; D is possibly TRBD2 (5 bases). The sample consisted of CD4+ T cells sorted from blood, taken at week 0. The CDR3 reads CATYMVPEAETQYF. The CDR3, as DNA: TGCGCCACCTATATGGTTCCGGAGGCGGAGACCCAGTACTTC.